Presented here are 26 T cell receptor beta chains from one specimen sequenced in a study of shared clonotypes between healthy human individuals. Method: immunoSEQ multiplex PCR; TCRdb's copy keeps in-frame clones and lacks some. The sample lists more than 2,000,000 clones; 80% to 95% were seen once. What was sequenced was naive CD4+ T cells from PBMCs. Subset defined: CD45RA+ positively selected. The receptors come from a man between 18 and 35 years old in good health. Some clones in this sample may be carry-over from other donors' samples.

The J gene is TRBJ2-3, the V gene TRBV2; a possible D gene is TRBD2 (7 bases). V lost 11 bases, J lost 1 base, and 16 bases lay in between. The germline gives CDR1 SNHLY, CDR2 FYNNEI. This CDR3 comprises 14 residues. The CDR3 loop reads CAGQTSFGTDTQYF. The CDR3 DNA follows: TGTGCCGGACAGACTAGCTTTGGCACAGATACGCAGTATTTT.

This chain connects TRBV5-4 to TRBJ2-3; D call uncertain. The CDR3 sequence is 14 residues long. V was pared by 4 bases and J by 2 bases, with 11 bases between. Germline V lookup: CDR1 SGHNT, CDR2 YYREEE (reference sequence). The CDR3 sequence: CASSPRAYTDTQYF. In DNA, the CDR3 is TGTGCCAGCAGCCCCCGAGCTTACACAGATACGCAGTATTTT.

The CDR3 coding sequence is TGCGCCAGCAGCCGACAAGGAGCGGGAGTTGATAATGAGCAGTTCTTC. This sequence encodes CASSRQGAGVDNEQFF. The chain joins TRBV5-1 to TRBJ2-1; TRBD2 matches 8 bases. The CDR3 extends over 16 amino acids. The junction had 13 bases not matched to a gene; V was cut back by 4 bases and J by 7 bases. Germline V lookup: CDR1 SGHRS, CDR2 YFSETQ. The full variable domain, with the rest looked up from reference TRBV5-1 and TRBJ2-1, is KAGVTQTPRYLIKTRGQQVTLSCSPISGHRSVSWYQQTPGQGLQFLFEYFSETQRNKGNFPGRFSGRQFSNSRSEMNVSTLELGDSALYLCASSRQGAGVDNEQFFGPGTRLTVL.

The V gene is TRBV4-2, the J gene TRBJ2-1, with D possibly TRBD2 on 6 matching bases. Germline lookup yields CDR1 LGHNA and CDR2 YNFKEQ. The V end was cut by 1 base, the J end by 4 bases, with 14 bases between. The CDR3 covers 16 residues. Here the CDR3 reads CASSQAPGTGYNEQFF. The CDR3 bases are TGTGCCAGCAGCCAAGCCCCAGGGACTGGATACAATGAGCAGTTCTTC.

CDR3 sequence reads: CASSYDWTSYEQYF. CDR3 nucleotides: TGTGCCAGCAGTTACGATTGGACCTCCTACGAGCAGTACTTC. V usage is TRBV6-5 and J usage is TRBJ2-7; D gene ambiguous. V lost 2 bases to trimming and J lost 0 bases, with 8 bases between them. This CDR3 contains 14 residues. Germline-derived CDR1 and CDR2 are MNHEY and SVGAGI.

The chain recombines TRBV7-8 with TRBJ2-7; a weak D match, TRBD2 (6 bases). The V and J ends lost 7 bases and 5 bases respectively, with 12 bases between them. Looked up from germline, CDR1 is SGHVS and CDR2 is FQNEAQ. This CDR3 region has 12 residues. CDR3 in amino acids: CASTGTRDEQYF. The CDR3 region has the DNA TGTGCCAGCACCGGGACTCGCGACGAGCAGTACTTC.

V usage is TRBV5-1 and J usage is TRBJ2-1; 9 positions match TRBD2. The CDR3 totals 15 residues. The trim removed 2 bases at V and 7 bases at J, leaving 7 bases unmatched. Germline CDR1 reads SGHRS; CDR2 reads YFSETQ. CDR3 nucleotide sequence: TGCGCCAGCAGCTTAATCGGGACTAGCATGAATGAGCAGTTCTTC. It specifies CASSLIGTSMNEQFF.

This clone appeared a few times. This rearrangement joins TRBV4-1 to TRBJ2-7; 16 bases align to TRBD2. The ends lost 4 bases at V and 2 bases at J; junction bases unmatched: 5. The CDR3 is 17 residues long. CDR1 is MGHRA and CDR2 is YSYEKL in the germline V gene. The CDR3 loop is CASSLGLAGGAPYEQYF. The CDR3, as DNA: TGCGCCAGCAGCCTGGGACTAGCGGGAGGGGCCCCCTACGAGCAGTACTTC.

This clone was found once. V is TRBV4-1 and J is TRBJ2-5; the D gene could be TRBD1 or TRBD2 (5 bases each). Germline V gene sequence: CDR1 MGHRA, CDR2 YSYEKL. The germline V and J ends were trimmed by 2 bases and 8 bases, with 18 bases remaining between them. The CDR3 sequence is 15 residues long. The CDR3 loop is CASSQSGRPAGTQYF. The DNA for the CDR3 is TGCGCCAGCAGCCAATCGGGACGGCCCGCTGGAACCCAGTACTTC.

CDR3 residues: CASSLEDRGDMEQYF. The DNA for the CDR3 is TGTGCCAGCAGCTTAGAGGACAGGGGTGATATGGAGCAGTACTTC. The chain is built from TRBV7-9 and TRBJ2-7; 9 bases match TRBD1. This CDR3 is built from 15 residues. The V gene end was trimmed by 1 base and the J gene end by 7 bases; junction bases not matched to a gene: 8. CDR1 and CDR2 from the germline V gene are SEHNR and FQNEAQ (reference sequence). Full variable domain (missing parts from reference TRBV7-9 and TRBJ2-7): DTGVSQNPRHKITKRGQNVTFRCDPISEHNRLYWYRQTLGQGPEFLTYFQNEAQLEKSRLLSDRFSAERPKGSFSTLEIQRTEQGDSAMYLCASSLEDRGDMEQYFGPGTRLTVT.

The chain is built from TRBV12-5 and TRBJ2-2; D remains unclear. Germline CDR1 reads LGHNT; CDR2 reads FRNRAP. The length of the CDR3 is 13 residues. V lost 3 bases to trimming and J lost 6 bases, with 8 bases between them. The CDR3 loop is CASGFVISGELFF. CDR3 bases: TGTGCTAGTGGTTTCGTGATTTCCGGGGAGCTGTTTTTT.

The chain combines TRBV6-1 with TRBJ1-2; D is undetermined. This CDR3 spans 11 amino acids. Trimming stripped 7 bases from V and 10 bases from J, with 13 bases between. Germline V gene data show CDR1 as MNHNS and CDR2 as SASEGT. The CDR3 sequence: CASNSLRVYTF. The CDR3 bases are TGTGCCAGCAACTCCTTGAGGGTCTACACCTTC.

CDR3 in DNA: TGTGCCAGCAGCTTAGGCCCAGGCCTCTACGAGCAGTACTTC. Amino acids: CASSLGPGLYEQYF. The chain has TRBV7-3 and TRBJ2-7; no clear D gene. V lost 2 bases and J lost 3, with 11 bases in between. The CDR3 extends over 14 amino acids. Germline assignment: CDR1 SGHTA and CDR2 FQGTGA.

CDR3 bases: TGTGCCAGCAGCTCCGGGGGACTAGCGGAGACGGCCTACAATGAGCAGTTCTTC. This gives the protein CASSSGGLAETAYNEQFF. This sequence joins TRBV7-9 and TRBJ2-1, with 11 positions matching TRBD2. With 4 bases clipped from V and 2 bases from J, the junction kept 10 bases outside the gene matches. Looked up from germline, CDR1 is SEHNR and CDR2 is FQNEAQ (reference sequence). This CDR3 spans 18 amino acids.

This clone was counted once. The chain couples TRBV7-9 to TRBJ2-1, with D unresolved. Germline assignment: CDR1 SEHNR and CDR2 FQNEAQ (reference sequence). V shed 1 base and J shed 10 bases, with 8 bases lying between them. The CDR3 contains 12 residues. CDR3 sequence: CASSLVTSEQFF. Written as DNA, the CDR3 is TGTGCCAGCAGCTTAGTGACGAGCGAGCAGTTCTTC. The complete variable domain, with remaining parts taken from reference TRBV7-9 and TRBJ2-1, reads DTGVSQNPRHKITKRGQNVTFRCDPISEHNRLYWYRQTLGQGPEFLTYFQNEAQLEKSRLLSDRFSAERPKGSFSTLEIQRTEQGDSAMYLCASSLVTSEQFFGPGTRLTVL.

This rearrangement joins TRBV5-5 to TRBJ2-3, with a weak D call TRBD2 (5 bases). CDR3 length: 15 amino acids. Germline-derived CDR1 and CDR2 are SGHKS and YYEKEE (reference sequence). The ends were cut back, 6 bases at V and 2 bases at J, with 16 bases in the middle. The CDR3 region is CASMRLTTSTDTQYF. The CDR3 DNA reads TGTGCCAGCATGAGACTAACCACCTCCACAGATACGCAGTATTTT.

As for this clone: Other DNA sequences of this sample code for an identical CDR3. V gene TRBV7-3 combines with J gene TRBJ2-2; D gene unclear. From germline, CDR1 is SGHTA and CDR2 FQGTGA. Trimming pared 5 bases from V and 1 base from J, leaving 8 bases between. This CDR3 spans 14 amino acids. The CDR3 is CASSPGLNTGELFF. The CDR3 DNA is TGTGCCAGCAGCCCTGGGTTGAACACCGGGGAGCTGTTTTTT.

This chain uses TRBV5-4 with TRBJ1-3, with D possibly matching TRBD1 (6 bases). Germline V gives CDR1 SGHNT, CDR2 YYREEE (reference sequence). The CDR3 loop spans 17 amino acids. Deletions cut 0 bases from V and 0 bases from J, with 13 bases between. The CDR3 DNA sequence: TGTGCCAGCAGCTTGGATTGGGGGGCAAGCTCTGGAAACACCATATATTTT. Residues: CASSLDWGASSGNTIYF.

The chain couples TRBV29-1 to TRBJ2-7, with D perhaps matching TRBD1 (6 bases). The CDR3 runs to 12 residues. The V gene's germline CDR1 is SQVTM and CDR2 ANQGSEA. Trimming removed 5 bases at V and 2 bases at J, with 10 bases between. As DNA, the CDR3 is TGCAGCGTTCGGACAGATCCCTACGAGCAGTACTTC. The encoded protein is CSVRTDPYEQYF.

The chain carries TRBV19 and TRBJ2-6, with D uncertain. The CDR3 consists of 16 residues. Trimming stripped 6 bases from V and 0 bases from J, with 12 bases between. Germline lookup yields CDR1 LNHDA and CDR2 SQIVND (reference sequence). Here the CDR3 reads CASSNSRSSGANVLTF. In nucleotides, the CDR3 is TGTGCCAGTAGCAACAGTAGAAGCTCTGGGGCCAACGTCCTGACTTTC.

The chain couples TRBV15 to TRBJ2-3; 7 nucleotides agree with TRBD1. The germline gives CDR1 LNHNV, CDR2 YYDKDF (reference sequence). This CDR3 is 16 amino acids long. V dropped 3 bases and J dropped 2; count of bases not matched to a gene: 8. DNA of the CDR3: TGTGCCACCAGCAGCGTCACAGGGGTCACCACAGATACGCAGTATTTT. This translates into CATSSVTGVTTDTQYF.

In nucleotides, the CDR3 is TGTGCCAGCAGCTCCGACAGGGGGCAAGGAAACACCATATATTTT. Its translation: CASSSDRGQGNTIYF. The chain couples TRBV7-2 to TRBJ1-3; TRBD1 matches 10 bases. The germline V gene encodes CDR1 SGHTA and CDR2 FQGNSA. The V gene end was trimmed by 4 bases and the J gene end by 4 bases; junction bases not matched to a gene: 4. This CDR3 spans 15 amino acids.

The rearrangement uses TRBV30 and TRBJ1-4; a possible D gene is TRBD1 (5 bases). Germline CDR1 reads GTSNPN; CDR2 reads SVGIG (reference sequence). The CDR3 has 14 amino acids. The ends were cut back, 2 bases at V and 8 bases at J, with 15 bases in the middle. The CDR3 DNA follows: TGTGCCTGGAGTCGGGCCAGCTGGGGGGAAAAACTGTTTTTT. Its translation: CAWSRASWGEKLFF.

To note about this clone: Other DNA variants within this sample encode the same CDR3. The V call is TRBV6-5, the J call TRBJ1-1; D gene uncertain. This CDR3 comprises 13 residues. Germline V gene data show CDR1 as MNHEY and CDR2 as SVGAGI. Trimming took 2 bases from V and 2 from J, leaving 6 bases between them. The CDR3 DNA sequence: TGTGCCAGCAGTTACAGGGTCAACACTGAAGCTTTCTTT. Translation gives CASSYRVNTEAFF.

The count of this clone is one. The genes are TRBV11-2 and TRBJ1-1; no reliable D call. The CDR3 contains 11 residues. Between the trimmed V and J ends, which lost 7 bases and 3 bases, there was a span of 6 bases. CDR1 is SGHAT, CDR2 FQNNGV, per germline. The CDR3 DNA follows: TGTGCCAGCACCCGCGACACTGAAGCTTTCTTT. Residues: CASTRDTEAFF.

V usage is TRBV29-1 and J usage is TRBJ2-5; 8 bases map to TRBD2. The J segment lost 3 bases and the V segment lost 7 bases, leaving 7 bases of the junction unmatched. Germline lookup yields CDR1 SQVTM and CDR2 ANQGSEA. The CDR3 covers 13 residues. CDR3 loop: CSGSGRLKETQYF. The CDR3 region has the DNA TGCAGCGGAAGCGGGAGACTGAAAGAGACCCAGTACTTC.